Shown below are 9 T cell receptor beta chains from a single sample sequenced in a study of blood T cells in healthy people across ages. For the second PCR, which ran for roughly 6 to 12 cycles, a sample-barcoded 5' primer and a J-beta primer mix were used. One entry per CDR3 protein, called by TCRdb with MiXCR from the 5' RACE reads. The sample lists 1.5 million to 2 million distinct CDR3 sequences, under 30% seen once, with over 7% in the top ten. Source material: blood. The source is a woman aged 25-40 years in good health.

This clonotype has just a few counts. The CDR3 loop reads CASSPGDLEDTQYF. In DNA, the CDR3 is TGTGCCAGCTCACCGGGAGATCTCGAAGATACGCAGTATTTT. The chain employs TRBV18 and TRBJ2-3; D possibly corresponds to TRBD2 (5 bases). V dropped 3 bases and J dropped 5 bases, with 12 bases sitting between them. Germline V gene data show CDR1 as KGHSH and CDR2 as LQKENI. The CDR3 is 14 residues long.

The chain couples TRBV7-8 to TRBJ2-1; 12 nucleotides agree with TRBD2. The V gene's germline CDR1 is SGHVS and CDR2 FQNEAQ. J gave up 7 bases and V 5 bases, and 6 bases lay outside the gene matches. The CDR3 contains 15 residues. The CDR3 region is CASSARLAGVNEQFF. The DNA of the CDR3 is TGTGCCAGCAGCGCCCGACTAGCGGGAGTGAATGAGCAGTTCTTC.

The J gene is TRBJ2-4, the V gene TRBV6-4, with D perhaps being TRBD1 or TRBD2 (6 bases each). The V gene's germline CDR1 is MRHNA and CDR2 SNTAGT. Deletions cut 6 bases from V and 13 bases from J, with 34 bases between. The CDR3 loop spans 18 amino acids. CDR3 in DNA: TGTGCCAGCAGCGATACCGACGAAGGGGGGAGCTCCTACAATGAGCAGTACTTC. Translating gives CASSDTDEGGSSYNEQYF.

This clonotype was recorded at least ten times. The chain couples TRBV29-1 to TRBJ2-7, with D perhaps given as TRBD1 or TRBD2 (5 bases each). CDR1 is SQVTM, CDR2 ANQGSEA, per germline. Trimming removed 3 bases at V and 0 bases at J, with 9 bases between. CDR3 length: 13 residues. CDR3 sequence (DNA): TGCAGCGTTGAGAGTGGGACCTCCTACGAGCAGTACTTC. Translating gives CSVESGTSYEQYF.

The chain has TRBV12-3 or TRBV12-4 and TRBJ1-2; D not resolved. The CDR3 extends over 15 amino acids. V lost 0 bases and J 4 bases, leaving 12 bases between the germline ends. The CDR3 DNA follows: TGTGCCAGCAGTTTAGCGGGGAGGAGAAGCTATGGCTACACCTTC. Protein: CASSLAGRRSYGYTF.

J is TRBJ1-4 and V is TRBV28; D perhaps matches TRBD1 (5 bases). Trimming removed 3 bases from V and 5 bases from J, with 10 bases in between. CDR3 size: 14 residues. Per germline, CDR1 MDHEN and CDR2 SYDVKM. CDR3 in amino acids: CASSFKQGNEKLFF. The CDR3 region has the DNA TGTGCCAGCAGTTTCAAGCAGGGAAATGAAAAACTGTTTTTT. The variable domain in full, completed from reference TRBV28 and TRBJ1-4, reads DVKVTQSSRYLVKRTGEKVFLECVQDMDHENMFWYRQDPGLGLRLIYFSYDVKMKEKGDIPEGYSVSREKKERFSLILESASTNQTSMYLCASSFKQGNEKLFFGSGTQLSVL.

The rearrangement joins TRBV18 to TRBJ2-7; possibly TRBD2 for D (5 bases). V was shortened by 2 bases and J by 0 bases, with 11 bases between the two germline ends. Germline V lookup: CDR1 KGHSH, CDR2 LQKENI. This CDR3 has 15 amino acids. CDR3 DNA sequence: TGTGCCAGCTCACCAGGTGGAGGTGTCTCCTACGAGCAGTACTTC. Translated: CASSPGGGVSYEQYF. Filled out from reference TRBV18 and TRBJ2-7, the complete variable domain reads NAGVMQNPRHLVRRRGQEARLRCSPMKGHSHVYWYRQLPEEGLKFMVYLQKENIIDESGMPKERFSAEFPKEGPSILRIQQVVRGDSAAYFCASSPGGGVSYEQYFGPGTRLTVT.

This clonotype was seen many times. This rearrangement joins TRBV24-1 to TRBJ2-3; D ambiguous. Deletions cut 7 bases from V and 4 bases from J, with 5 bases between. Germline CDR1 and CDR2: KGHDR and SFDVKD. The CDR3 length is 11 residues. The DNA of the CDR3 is TGTGCCACCAGCCGGGCAGATACGCAGTATTTT. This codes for CATSRADTQYF.

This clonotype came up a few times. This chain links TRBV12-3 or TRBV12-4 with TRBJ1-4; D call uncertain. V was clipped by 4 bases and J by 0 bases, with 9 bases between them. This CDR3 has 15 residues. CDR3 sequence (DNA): TGTGCCAGCAGTTCAAGCCCCCCAACTAATGAAAAACTGTTTTTT. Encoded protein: CASSSSPPTNEKLFF.